The present entry profiles one T cell receptor (beta chain) with its context. Trimming removed 7 bases from V and 3 bases from J; junction bases left unmatched: 5. The CDR3 extends over 12 amino acids. In germline, CDR1 is SQVTM, CDR2 ANQGSEA. Treatment defined: oral pan-JAK inhibitor, 5-10 mg twice daily. Alopecia areata patients had lesional scalp punch biopsies and peripheral blood taken from them. This record comes from a study of CD8+ T cells in alopecia areata. For the study at large: The drug, oral tofacitinib, was given to treated patients at 5 to 10 mg twice daily.

RNA extraction was followed by reverse transcription into cDNA, which acted as the sequencing template. Sequencing was performed with immunoSEQ multiplex PCR; in TCRdb, only in-frame clones are kept and a portion is missing. The data hold 200,000 or so clones, with 58% observed a single time. The receptor was isolated from a human donor with alopecia areata. This sample comprised CD4+ T cells sorted from blood, obtained at week 24, from a patient treated with tofacitinib. The genes are TRBV29-1 and TRBJ1-2; 7 nucleotides line up with TRBD1. The CDR3 is CSAPGGDYGYTF. Written as DNA, the CDR3 is TGCAGCGCTCCAGGGGGGGACTATGGCTACACCTTC.